This T cell receptor (beta chain) is drawn from a study of control samples from healthy donors and cancer patients. Germline V lookup: CDR1 SNHLY, CDR2 FYNNEI. The CDR3 has 14 residues. The ends were cut back, 11 bases at V and 3 bases at J, with 19 bases in the middle. TCRdb keeps only in-frame clones here, not all; method: immunoSEQ multiplex PCR. Among about 160,000 clones listed, about 93% were seen once. The receptor comes from a woman aged 55-70 years in good health. The material sequenced was blood. The chain is built from TRBV2 and TRBJ1-2; a weak D match, TRBD1 (6 bases). The CDR3 sequence is CAAGGRGVDYGYTF. For the CDR3, the DNA is TGTGCCGCAGGCGGCAGGGGAGTGGACTATGGCTACACCTTC.